What follows are 5 T cell receptor beta chains derived from one specimen sequenced in a study of PD-L1 blockade in urothelial cancer. Only in-frame clones appear in the TCRdb table, and some are missing; sequencing was by immunoSEQ multiplex PCR. The repertoire holds approximately 110,000 clones, with 85% to 95% as singletons. The time point was: peripheral blood 6 weeks after treatment start. The specimen was PBMCs, collected around atezolizumab (anti-PD-L1) treatment. The receptors were gathered from a man in his sixties with urothelial cancer.

The chain carries TRBV4-3 and TRBJ2-7, with 7 positions matching TRBD2. Germline V gives CDR1 LGHNA, CDR2 YSLEER. V trimming: 0 bases; J trimming: 1 base; junction bases outside the gene matches: 6. There are 16 residues in the CDR3. DNA for the CDR3: TGCGCCAGCAGCCAAGATCTCGGGGGGTGGTCCTACGAGCAGTACTTC. Translated: CASSQDLGGWSYEQYF.

V gene TRBV29-1 combines with J gene TRBJ2-1; 9 bases are a match to TRBD2. V shed 7 bases and J 8 bases; nucleotides not matched to a gene: 15. Germline V gene lookup returns CDR1 SQVTM and CDR2 ANQGSEA. This CDR3 spans 15 amino acids. The CDR3 reads CSAPRGGRAHDEQFF. The CDR3 DNA reads TGCAGCGCTCCCCGGGGCGGGAGGGCCCACGATGAGCAGTTCTTC.

This clone was seen a single time. V and J are TRBV9 and TRBJ2-1; 7 nucleotides align to TRBD2. There are 14 residues in the CDR3. Germline trimming cut 0 bases from V and 5 bases from J; bases unmatched to any gene: 2. Looked up from germline, CDR1 is SGDLS and CDR2 is YYNGEE. CDR3 nucleotides: TGTGCCAGCAGCGTAGGCGGGAGTAACAATGAGCAGTTCTTC. Translation gives CASSVGGSNNEQFF.

The chain is built from TRBV10-2 and TRBJ1-2; D may be TRBD1 (6 bases). V lost 7 bases and J 2 bases, leaving 20 bases between the germline ends. The CDR3 totals 16 residues. The V gene's germline CDR1 is WSHSY and CDR2 SAAADI. The CDR3 DNA sequence: TGCGCCAGCATGGGGGACACCTTCAAAACGAACTATGGCTACACCTTC. Amino acids: CASMGDTFKTNYGYTF.

The chain carries TRBV12-2 and TRBJ1-2; the D call TRBD1 from the table was never checked on the DNA. TRBV12-2 is designated a pseudogene. The CDR3 consists of 17 residues. The CDR3 reads CASRLVFRQGRIYGYTF. The DNA of the CDR3 is TGTGCAAGTCGCTTAGTTTTTCGACAGGGGAGGATCTATGGCTACACCTTC.